Presented here are 24 T cell receptor beta chains from one specimen sequenced in a study of blood T cell repertoires in COVID-19. Measured with immunoSEQ multiplex PCR; TCRdb has only the in-frame clones, and not every one. Here the sample spans a few hundred thousand clones, around 87% being singletons. Material: PBMCs or T cells enriched from blood (not recorded which). These receptors were obtained from a man younger than 45 who had recovered from COVID-19.

This clone occurred once. The chain links TRBV5-6 to TRBJ2-1; 7 bases align to TRBD2. CDR3 size: 14 residues. With V trimmed by 4 bases and J by 8 bases, 9 bases remained unmatched. Germline-derived CDR1 and CDR2 are SGHDT and YYEEEE. The CDR3 bases are TGTGCCAGCAGCCCCTCGGCAGGGAGGGATGAGCAGTTCTTC. Amino acid sequence: CASSPSAGRDEQFF.

This clone was seen just once. The chain employs TRBV3-1 (or the pseudogene TRBV3-2) and TRBJ2-2; 11 bases are shared with TRBD1. V lost 4 bases and J lost 1; bases outside the gene matches: 2. The V gene's germline CDR1 is LGHDT and CDR2 YNNKEL (reference sequence). The CDR3 runs to 16 residues. The CDR3 sequence: CASSPGTGGNTGELFF. The CDR3 nucleotides are TGTGCCAGCAGCCCGGGGACAGGGGGGAACACCGGGGAGCTGTTTTTT.

The CDR3 DNA reads TGTGCCAGCAGCCCGGGACAGGGCACTGAAGCTTTCTTT. This translates into CASSPGQGTEAFF. This chain joins TRBV6-5 and TRBJ1-1; 9 positions agree with TRBD1. This CDR3 region has 13 residues. In germline, CDR1 is MNHEY, CDR2 SVGAGI. V shed 6 bases and J 4 bases; nucleotides not matched to a gene: 3.

This chain uses TRBV19 with TRBJ2-4; possible D gene TRBD2, 5 bases. Per germline, CDR1 LNHDA and CDR2 SQIVND (reference sequence). The ends were cut back, 6 bases at V and 1 base at J, with 13 bases in the middle. The CDR3 totals 15 residues. The CDR3 DNA reads as TGTGCCAGTAGACCTCGTAGGGAGGCCAAAAACATTCAGTACTTC. It specifies CASRPRREAKNIQYF.

The chain joins TRBV6-2 or TRBV6-3 to TRBJ1-2, with no clear D. The CDR3 extends over 14 amino acids. CDR1 is MNHEY and CDR2 is SVGEGT in the germline V gene. The V end was cut by 1 base, the J end by 5 bases, with 11 bases between. The CDR3 protein is CASSYFVLGYGYTF. CDR3 coding DNA: TGTGCCAGCAGTTACTTCGTACTAGGTTATGGCTACACCTTC.

The chain recombines TRBV7-2 with TRBJ1-3; no reliable D call. Germline V CDR1 and CDR2: SGHTA, FQGNSA. Trimming left V 3 bases short and J 0 bases short, with 9 bases between. The CDR3 has 15 residues. CDR3 sequence reads: CASSFDGSSGNTIYF. The CDR3, as DNA: TGTGCCAGCAGCTTTGACGGGAGCTCTGGAAACACCATATATTTT.

The chain's CDR3 is CASSPRRERHQPQHF. For the CDR3, the DNA is TGTGCCAGCTCACCAAGGAGGGAACGGCATCAGCCCCAGCATTTT. The rearrangement joins TRBV18 to TRBJ1-5; D is uncertain. Germline V lookup: CDR1 KGHSH, CDR2 LQKENI. This CDR3 is built from 15 residues. Trimming shortened V by 2 bases and J by 5 bases, and 13 bases separated the two germline ends.

The chain employs TRBV6-2 or TRBV6-3 and TRBJ2-2; tentatively, D is TRBD1 (5 bases). Germline CDR1 and CDR2: MNHEY and SVGEGT. Trimming pared 4 bases from V and 1 base from J, leaving 10 bases between. The CDR3 is 15 amino acids. This CDR3 is CASSSGPWNTGELFF. The CDR3 region has the DNA TGTGCCAGCAGTTCAGGGCCTTGGAACACCGGGGAGCTGTTTTTT.

The rearrangement joins TRBV4-3 to TRBJ2-3; TRBD2 agrees at 8 bases. The CDR3 contains 17 residues. Germline-derived CDR1 and CDR2 are LGHNA and YSLEER. With 3 bases clipped from V and 8 bases from J, the junction kept 16 bases outside the gene matches. The CDR3 sequence is CASSQAWESGGPGTQYF. Here the CDR3 DNA reads TGCGCCAGCAGCCAGGCCTGGGAAAGCGGGGGCCCGGGTACGCAGTATTTT.

Note on this clone: Other nucleotide sequences from this sample produce the same CDR3. V and J are TRBV25-1 and TRBJ1-2, with D perhaps TRBD1 (6 bases). Germline lookup yields CDR1 MGHDK and CDR2 SYGVNS. V lost 7 bases and J lost 2, with 11 bases in between. CDR3 length: 13 amino acids. The CDR3 reads CASTGQGNYGYTF. DNA of the CDR3: TGTGCCAGCACCGGTCAGGGGAACTATGGCTACACCTTC.

This clone was recorded a few times. The chain carries TRBV14 and TRBJ1-3; 8 positions match TRBD1. V lost 4 bases and J lost 8; bases outside the gene matches: 7. CDR1 SGHDN and CDR2 FVKESK come from the germline V gene. This CDR3 contains 14 residues. The CDR3 loop reads CASSLMGQVDTIYF. In nucleotides, the CDR3 is TGTGCCAGCAGCCTTATGGGACAGGTGGACACCATATATTTT.

In its sample, this clone was seen once. This chain uses TRBV2 with TRBJ2-3; D unclear. Germline assignment: CDR1 SNHLY and CDR2 FYNNEI. The V end lost 8 bases, the J end lost 4 bases, and 13 bases lay between the germline ends. The CDR3 contains 13 residues. In nucleotides, the CDR3 is TGTGCCAGCTCCCGTAGAGTCTCAGATACGCAGTATTTT. Translation gives CASSRRVSDTQYF. Drawing the rest from reference TRBV2 and TRBJ2-3, the complete variable domain is EPEVTQTPSHQVTQMGQEVILRCVPISNHLYFYWYRQILGQKVEFLVSFYNNEISEKSEIFDDQFSVERPDGSNFTLKIRSTKLEDSAMYFCASSRRVSDTQYFGPGTRLTVL.

This clone has only one observation. The chain recombines TRBV30 with TRBJ2-1; D ambiguous. The CDR3 is 19 amino acids. V was cut by 6 bases and J by 2 bases, with 29 bases left in between. Germline V gives CDR1 GTSNPN, CDR2 SVGIG (reference sequence). CDR3 in DNA: TGTGCCTGCCAGCCTCTACAGATCAAGACGAACCAGCCCTACAATGAGCAGTTCTTC. Encoded protein: CACQPLQIKTNQPYNEQFF.

The chain is built from TRBV9 and TRBJ2-4; D may be TRBD1 (6 bases). The V end lost 4 bases, the J end lost 7 bases, and 15 bases lay between the germline ends. CDR3 size: 14 residues. Germline CDR1 SGDLS, CDR2 YYNGEE. CDR3 nucleotides: TGTGCCAGCAGCTCGGTAACTACAGGGAACATTCAGTACTTC. It translates to CASSSVTTGNIQYF.

V and J are TRBV9 and TRBJ1-2; 9 bases map to TRBD1. The CDR3 runs to 14 residues. Trimming cost V 4 bases and J 6 bases; bases outside gene matches: 7. Germline loops: CDR1 SGDLS, CDR2 YYNGEE. CDR3 nucleotide sequence: TGTGCCAGCAGCAAACAGGGGGCGATTGATGGCTACACCTTC. Translated: CASSKQGAIDGYTF. Filled out from reference TRBV9 and TRBJ1-2, the complete variable domain reads DSGVTQTPKHLITATGQRVTLRCSPRSGDLSVYWYQQSLDQGLQFLIQYYNGEERAKGNILERFSAQQFPDLHSELNLSSLELGDSALYFCASSKQGAIDGYTFGSGTRLTVV.

The genes are TRBV11-3 and TRBJ2-3; 8 bases are a match to TRBD2. Germline CDR1 SGHNT, CDR2 YENEEA. The V and J ends lost 5 bases and 1 base, in that order; junction bases with no gene match: 5. CDR3 length: 15 amino acids. In DNA form, the CDR3 reads TGTGCCAGCAGCCTTAGCGGGGAGCGCACAGATACGCAGTATTTT. Residues: CASSLSGERTDTQYF.

This clone was detected a few times. V and J are TRBV27 and TRBJ2-4; 11 bases line up with TRBD2. Germline V gives CDR1 MNHEY, CDR2 SMNVEV (reference sequence). The CDR3 loop spans 16 amino acids. V was clipped by 6 bases and J by 6 bases; unmatched bases: 10. The CDR3 here is CASRALAGGLLNIQYF. As DNA, the CDR3 is TGTGCCAGCAGGGCGCTAGCGGGGGGACTTTTAAACATTCAGTACTTC.

This clone was observed a single time. The chain employs TRBV7-9 and TRBJ2-7; unclear D gene. Per germline, CDR1 SEHNR and CDR2 FQNEAQ (reference sequence). V was shortened by 2 bases and J by 6 bases, with 5 bases between the two germline ends. CDR3 length equals 11 residues. CDR3 sequence: CASSLLAEQYF. CDR3 DNA sequence: TGTGCCAGCAGCTTACTGGCCGAGCAGTACTTC.

The CDR3 region has the DNA TGTGCCAGCACCGGACTTGACAGGGGTCCCTACGAGCAGTACTTC. Its translation: CASTGLDRGPYEQYF. V is TRBV6-5 and J is TRBJ2-7, with 8 bases matching TRBD1. CDR1 and CDR2 (germline): MNHEY, SVGAGI. The V segment lost 7 bases and the J segment 2 bases; nucleotides outside the gene matches: 10. The CDR3 loop spans 15 amino acids.

This chain uses TRBV2 with TRBJ1-5; D possibly corresponds to TRBD1 (5 bases). V was clipped by 7 bases and J by 2 bases, with 12 bases between them. Germline assignment: CDR1 SNHLY and CDR2 FYNNEI. This CDR3 contains 14 residues. The CDR3 is CASMGLTGNQPQHF. Here the CDR3 DNA reads TGTGCCAGCATGGGACTGACCGGCAATCAGCCCCAGCATTTT.

To note about this clone: The CDR3 does not close with the conserved phenylalanine or tryptophan, likely indicating a read error. It is unclear where the CDR3 begins or ends on the DNA, so no DNA is shown, and the CDR3 is as TCRdb lists it. The CDR3 loop is CASSYGTAFHL. The genes are TRBV6-2 or TRBV6-3 and TRBJ1-4. Germline loops: CDR1 MNHEY, CDR2 SVGEGT. The CDR3 is 11 residues long, ends included.

The CDR3 bases are TGTGCCAGCAGCTTACTAGGAATGAGGGCGGAAAAACTGTTTTTT. Amino acids: CASSLLGMRAEKLFF. This chain joins TRBV7-2 and TRBJ1-4, with D uncertain. CDR3 size: 15 residues. Trimming stripped 2 bases from V and 8 bases from J, with 15 bases between. In germline, CDR1 is SGHTA, CDR2 FQGNSA.

This rearrangement joins TRBV6-1 to TRBJ1-2; D is ambiguous. CDR1 and CDR2 from the germline V gene are MNHNS and SASEGT. The CDR3 spans 16 residues. V lost 1 base to trimming and J lost 1 base, with 13 bases between them. CDR3 sequence (DNA): TGTGCCAGCAGTGAAGTTGAGGGCGCGGGTAACTATGGCTACACCTTC. Residues: CASSEVEGAGNYGYTF.

The gene calls are TRBV19 and TRBJ1-6; possible D gene TRBD1, 5 bases. The ends were cut back, 3 bases at V and 2 bases at J, with 20 bases in the middle. The CDR3 is made up of 19 amino acids. Germline lookup yields CDR1 LNHDA and CDR2 SQIVND (reference sequence). The CDR3 sequence: CASSISTGSFAAYNSPLHF. The CDR3 DNA is TGTGCCAGTAGTATTTCCACAGGTAGTTTTGCTGCCTATAATTCACCCCTCCACTTT.